The 15 T cell receptor beta chains reported below all come from one sample, sequenced in a study of human T cells and chemical hapten exposure. Indicated time point: pre-sensitization, week 0. Treatment here: therapeutic diphenylcyclopropenone sensitization with weekly scalp DPC. TCRdb independently ran MiXCR on the RACE reads; one entry per CDR3 protein. The data show about 380,000 distinct CDR3 sequences, 5% to 6.5% seen once. Here the sequenced sample was whole blood, taken in connection with sensitization to the hapten diphenylcyclopropenone (DPC). The receptors here all came from a woman aged 50 to 65 with alopecia areata. Some clones in this sample may be carry-over from other donors' samples.

This clonotype appeared many times. This chain uses TRBV25-1 with TRBJ1-2, with D possibly matching TRBD1 (5 bases). There are 13 residues in the CDR3. V was trimmed by 6 bases and J by 2 bases, leaving 10 bases between them. Germline CDR1 reads MGHDK; CDR2 reads SYGVNS. Here the CDR3 reads CASSAGFNYGYTF. CDR3 bases: TGTGCCAGCAGCGCAGGGTTCAACTATGGCTACACCTTC.

J is TRBJ2-7 and V is TRBV6-6; 8 positions match TRBD1. The CDR3 is 13 residues long. The germline V gene encodes CDR1 MNHNY and CDR2 SVGAGI (reference sequence). V shed 4 bases, J shed 7 bases, and the junction held 6 bases outside the gene matches. CDR3 amino acids: CASSSGTGLEQYF. CDR3 bases: TGTGCCAGCAGTTCTGGGACAGGTCTGGAGCAGTACTTC.

This chain links TRBV5-1 with TRBJ1-5; D call uncertain. Deletions cut 0 bases from V and 6 bases from J, with 10 bases between. The CDR3 has 14 residues. CDR1 is SGHRS, CDR2 YFSETQ, per germline. The CDR3 protein is CASSLGGFLQPQHF. The CDR3 bases are TGCGCCAGCAGCTTGGGAGGTTTTCTTCAGCCCCAGCATTTT. Together with reference TRBV5-1 and TRBJ1-5, the CDR3 gives the full variable domain: KAGVTQTPRYLIKTRGQQVTLSCSPISGHRSVSWYQQTPGQGLQFLFEYFSETQRNKGNFPGRFSGRQFSNSRSEMNVSTLELGDSALYLCASSLGGFLQPQHFGDGTRLSIL.

This clonotype was seen ten or more times. The genes are TRBV6-6 and TRBJ1-1; TRBD1 aligns across 8 bases. There are 13 residues in the CDR3. V lost 5 bases to trimming and J lost 6 bases; unmatched junction nucleotides: 5. Germline V gene sequence: CDR1 MNHNY, CDR2 SVGAGI (reference sequence). CDR3 sequence reads: CASSQTGESEAFF. DNA of the CDR3: TGTGCCAGCAGTCAGACAGGGGAATCTGAAGCTTTCTTT.

This chain uses TRBV7-9 with TRBJ2-1; D is undetermined. Germline-derived CDR1 and CDR2 are SEHNR and FQNEAQ (reference sequence). Trimming shortened V by 8 bases and J by 10 bases, and 3 bases separated the two germline ends. This CDR3 spans 8 amino acids. The CDR3 sequence: CASPEQFF. The CDR3 DNA sequence: TGTGCCAGCCCGGAGCAGTTCTTC.

This chain joins TRBV9 and TRBJ2-7; 8 bases match TRBD2. With V trimmed by 0 bases and J by 7 bases, 3 bases remained unmatched. This CDR3 has 13 amino acids. In germline, CDR1 is SGDLS, CDR2 YYNGEE. CDR3 amino acids: CASSVDRGGEQYF. In DNA, the CDR3 is TGTGCCAGCAGCGTAGATCGGGGGGGAGAGCAGTACTTC.

The chain is built from TRBV12-5 and TRBJ2-2, with 12 bases that match TRBD2. This CDR3 has 16 residues. Germline CDR1 is LGHNT and CDR2 is FRNRAP. With V trimmed by 5 bases and J by 4 bases, 5 bases remained unmatched. In DNA, the CDR3 is TGTGCTAGTGGTGTAGGACTAGCGGGGCCCACCGGGGAGCTGTTTTTT. Its translation: CASGVGLAGPTGELFF.

This clonotype was seen only a few times. This chain uses TRBV6-2 or TRBV6-3 with TRBJ1-5, with 12 bases that match TRBD1. Germline CDR1 is MNHEY and CDR2 is SVGEGT. Trimming at V came to 6 bases and at J to 6 bases, leaving 9 bases not matched to a gene. The CDR3 runs 16 residues. CDR3 sequence (DNA): TGTGCCAGCAGGAGAGCCGGGACAGGGGGCACTCAGCCCCAGCATTTT. This sequence encodes CASRRAGTGGTQPQHF.

The rearrangement uses TRBV9 and TRBJ2-5; D remains ambiguous. The CDR3 contains 14 residues. Trimming cost V 0 bases and J 4 bases, with 10 bases left between them. Germline values: CDR1 SGDLS, CDR2 YYNGEE. The CDR3 region is CASSVGTLIETQYF. The DNA for the CDR3 is TGTGCCAGCAGCGTAGGTACCCTAATAGAGACCCAGTACTTC.

This clonotype has at least ten counts. This chain links TRBV12-3 or TRBV12-4 with TRBJ2-6; maybe TRBD2 (6 bases). The CDR3 spans 15 residues. V gave up 7 bases and J gave up 1 base, with 11 bases separating them. The CDR3 region is CASTVGGSGANVLTF. CDR3 nucleotides: TGTGCCAGCACCGTGGGGGGTTCTGGGGCCAACGTCCTGACTTTC.

CDR3 loop: CASSSLPGANVLTF. CDR3 DNA: TGCGCCAGCAGCTCCCTCCCCGGGGCCAACGTCCTGACTTTC. The chain has TRBV5-1 and TRBJ2-6; no definite D call. This CDR3 is built from 14 residues. Looked up from germline, CDR1 is SGHRS and CDR2 is YFSETQ. The V end lost 3 bases, the J end lost 4 bases, and 8 bases lay between the germline ends.

There are many counts of this clonotype. The chain links TRBV28 to TRBJ2-7, with 7 bases that match TRBD1. Per germline, CDR1 MDHEN and CDR2 SYDVKM. The CDR3 runs to 15 residues. The V and J ends lost 4 bases and 5 bases, in that order; junction bases with no gene match: 11. The CDR3 loop is CASSSPTGSVHEQYF. CDR3 nucleotide sequence: TGTGCCAGCAGTTCTCCGACAGGGAGCGTCCACGAGCAGTACTTC.

This clonotype was counted at least ten times. This chain joins TRBV5-1 and TRBJ2-1; 7 nucleotides align to TRBD1. CDR3 size: 15 residues. Germline trimming cut 2 bases from V and 10 bases from J; bases unmatched to any gene: 12. CDR1 and CDR2 from the germline V gene are SGHRS and YFSETQ. The CDR3 region is CASSFKTGQVGEQFF. In DNA, the CDR3 is TGCGCCAGCAGCTTCAAGACAGGGCAGGTCGGCGAGCAGTTCTTC.

This clonotype showed up many times. This chain links TRBV12-3 or TRBV12-4 with TRBJ1-6; perhaps TRBD1 as D (6 bases). The CDR3 spans 15 residues. Trimming removed 3 bases from V and 7 bases from J, with 13 bases in between. CDR3 DNA sequence: TGTGCCAGCAGTTTGTTGGACAGAAAAAATTCACCCCTCCACTTT. Translating gives CASSLLDRKNSPLHF.

In its sample, this clonotype was seen many times. The chain recombines TRBV4-2 with TRBJ2-3; 10 nucleotides align to TRBD1. The V gene's germline CDR1 is LGHNA and CDR2 YNFKEQ. The CDR3 length is 15 residues. J gave up 4 bases and V 0 bases, and 1 base lay outside the gene matches. The CDR3 DNA follows: TGTGCCAGCAGCCAAGAAGGGACAGGGGCAGATACGCAGTATTTT. As protein: CASSQEGTGADTQYF.